These T cell receptor beta chains were read from a single sample in a study of T cell responses to AZD1222 COVID-19 vaccine. The table came from immunoSEQ multiplex PCR; TCRdb's copy has only in-frame clones and leaves some out. The table shows 150,000 or so clones, with about 90% occurring only once. The sample in question was peripheral blood, obtained on day 0 of AZD1222 vaccination. Receptors originate from an adult in good health. Each CDR3 is given with its conserved first and last residue. Each record gives: D gene, V gene, J gene, CDR3 DNA, CDR3 protein. A D gene is named only where the DNA matches it firmly.

D: -
V: TRBV3-1/TRBV3-2
J: TRBJ2-2
DNA: TGTGCCAGCAGCCAAGATCAGGCCCGGGAGCTGTTTTTT
CDR3: CASSQDQARELFF

D: -
V: TRBV27
J: TRBJ2-6
DNA: TGTGCCAGCACCCCCGGAAGCTCTGGGGCCAACGTCCTGACTTTC
CDR3: CASTPGSSGANVLTF

D: -
V: TRBV18
J: TRBJ2-2
DNA: TGTGCCAGCTCAGCAGAAAGACTAGTGAACACCGGGGAGCTGTTTTTT
CDR3: CASSAERLVNTGELFF

D: TRBD1
V: TRBV3-1/TRBV3-2
J: TRBJ1-1
DNA: TGTGCCAGCAGCCAATCCGAGTGGGCTCTGGGTCGGACAGGCGAAGCTTTCTTT
CDR3: CASSQSEWALGRTGEAFF

D: -
V: TRBV18
J: TRBJ2-7
DNA: TGTGCCAGCTCAAACCGGGACAATTACGAGCAGTACTTC
CDR3: CASSNRDNYEQYF

D: TRBD1
V: TRBV6-1
J: TRBJ2-6
DNA: TGTGCCAGCAGTGAAGCGCACGGGATAGGGGGCGTGGGGGCCAACGTCCTGACTTTC
CDR3: CASSEAHGIGGVGANVLTF

D: TRBD2
V: TRBV5-1
J: TRBJ2-3
DNA: TGCGCCAGCAGCTTGGACCTAGCGGGGGGTACAGATACGCAGTATTTT
CDR3: CASSLDLAGGTDTQYF

D: -
V: TRBV3-1/TRBV3-2
J: TRBJ2-1
DNA: TGTGCCAGCAGCCAAGATCCACTAGTGTCCTACAATGAGCAGTTCTTC
CDR3: CASSQDPLVSYNEQFF

D: TRBD2
V: TRBV5-1
J: TRBJ2-2
DNA: TGCGCCAGCGAGGCTAGCGGGCTGGCGACCGGGGAGCTGTTTTTT
CDR3: CASEASGLATGELFF

D: TRBD1
V: TRBV7-2
J: TRBJ1-4
DNA: TGTGCCAGCAGCTCCCTGACAGGGGGGTTGAGGGAAAAACTGTTTTTT
CDR3: CASSSLTGGLREKLFF

D: TRBD1
V: TRBV18
J: TRBJ1-2
DNA: TGTGCCAGCTCAGGGACAGGGGATGGCTACACCTTC
CDR3: CASSGTGDGYTF

D: -
V: TRBV28
J: TRBJ2-7
DNA: TGTGCCAGCAGTTTAACTTTCCGGGCGCAGTACTTC
CDR3: CASSLTFRAQYF

D: TRBD1
V: TRBV19
J: TRBJ1-5
DNA: TGTGCCAGTAGTACGGACAGGGGGGGGAATCAGCCCCAGCATTTT
CDR3: CASSTDRGGNQPQHF

D: -
V: TRBV7-6
J: TRBJ2-7
DNA: TGTGCCAGCAGCTTACCCCCCACGGGGAGCTCCTACGAGCAGTACTTC
CDR3: CASSLPPTGSSYEQYF

D: -
V: TRBV7-9
J: TRBJ2-3
DNA: TGTGCCAGCAGCTTCCCTTCGACTAGCACAGATACGCAGTATTTT
CDR3: CASSFPSTSTDTQYF

D: -
V: TRBV9
J: TRBJ1-3
DNA: TGTGCCAGCAGCGCGTCTGGGGTCCACTTTACTGGAAACACCATATATTTT
CDR3: CASSASGVHFTGNTIYF